One sample yielded the 30 T cell receptor beta chains listed below, sequenced in a study of CD8 T cells in Susac syndrome. When the RNA was reverse transcribed, random hexamers were used with an input of about 0.45 to 1 ug. TCRdb ran MiXCR on the immunoSEQ multiplex PCR reads and lists one entry per CDR3 protein. This sample carries some 120,000 distinct CDR3 sequences, about 95% of them seen once, and the ten largest clones take roughly 0.12%. The specimen sequenced was CD4+ T cells from PBMCs. The receptors derive from a human donor in good health.

The count of this clonotype is one. The chain combines TRBV28 with TRBJ2-5; no firm D call. Germline CDR1 and CDR2: MDHEN and SYDVKM. The CDR3 has 12 amino acids. V gave up 6 bases and J gave up 1 base, with 6 bases separating them. CDR3 loop: CASRNPQETQYF. The CDR3 nucleotides read TGTGCCAGCAGGAACCCCCAAGAGACCCAGTACTTC.

The chain employs TRBV20-1 and TRBJ1-5; D may be TRBD1 (5 bases). The CDR3 has 20 amino acids. Germline V CDR1 and CDR2: DFQATT, SNEGSKA (reference sequence). Trimming removed 3 bases from V and 0 bases from J, with 27 bases in between. The CDR3 bases are TGCAGTGCTAGCTTACGTCCCCCCGGGGGAGGGTTGGGTAGCAATCAGCCCCAGCATTTT. This codes for CSASLRPPGGGLGSNQPQHF.

CDR3 loop: CASSPGAWRDGDTQYF. The CDR3 DNA is TGTGCCAGCAGCCCAGGGGCCTGGCGGGACGGAGATACGCAGTATTTT. V usage is TRBV7-9 and J usage is TRBJ2-3; D tentatively reads TRBD1 or TRBD2 (6 bases each). This CDR3 region has 16 residues. Trimming took off 5 bases at V and 5 bases at J, with 20 bases between the two ends. Germline CDR1 SEHNR, CDR2 FQNEAQ (reference sequence).

This chain joins TRBV3-1 and TRBJ1-1; D is uncertain. The V gene's germline CDR1 is LGHDT and CDR2 YNNKEL (reference sequence). V was cut by 2 bases and J by 6 bases, with 13 bases left in between. CDR3 length equals 14 residues. The CDR3 DNA follows: TGTGCCAGCAGCCAAATCCCGCCGGACTCTGAAGCTTTCTTT. The encoded protein is CASSQIPPDSEAFF.

This rearrangement joins TRBV29-1 to TRBJ2-5, with D perhaps TRBD2 (8 bases). V dropped 7 bases and J dropped 5 bases, with 17 bases sitting between them. CDR1 SQVTM and CDR2 ANQGSEA come from the germline V gene. The CDR3 loop spans 13 amino acids. The CDR3 here is CSAVGGGRETQYF. The CDR3 DNA reads as TGCAGCGCTGTAGGGGGCGGGAGGGAGACCCAGTACTTC.

The J gene is TRBJ2-7, the V gene TRBV6-5; D assignment may be TRBD1 or TRBD2 (5 bases each). V gave up 0 bases and J gave up 6 bases, with 12 bases separating them. CDR3 length: 14 residues. Looked up from germline, CDR1 is MNHEY and CDR2 is SVGAGI. The CDR3 loop is CASSYSGTAREQYF. Written as DNA, the CDR3 is TGTGCCAGCAGTTACTCGGGGACGGCTCGCGAGCAGTACTTC.

The rearrangement links TRBV2 to TRBJ2-2; possible D gene TRBD1, 6 bases. V lost 0 bases, J lost 6 bases, and 17 bases lay in between. CDR3 size: 17 residues. The germline gives CDR1 SNHLY, CDR2 FYNNEI. CDR3: CASSEAPTGLGAGELFF. The CDR3 region has the DNA TGTGCCAGCAGTGAAGCGCCTACAGGGTTGGGGGCCGGGGAGCTGTTTTTT.

The rearrangement joins TRBV18 to TRBJ2-3; maybe TRBD1 (5 bases). The germline V and J ends were trimmed by 8 bases and 0 bases, with 15 bases remaining between them. This CDR3 comprises 15 residues. Looked up from germline, CDR1 is KGHSH and CDR2 is LQKENI. CDR3 sequence: CASLSTGTSTDTQYF. In nucleotides, the CDR3 is TGTGCCAGCCTATCAACAGGAACTAGCACAGATACGCAGTATTTT.

A few counts support this clonotype. The chain has TRBV28 and TRBJ2-7; D is possibly TRBD1 or TRBD2 (6 bases each). This CDR3 has 13 residues. In germline, CDR1 is MDHEN, CDR2 SYDVKM. V dropped 3 bases and J dropped 4 bases, with 10 bases sitting between them. The CDR3 region is CASSLGGPYEQYF. As DNA, the CDR3 is TGTGCCAGCAGTTTGGGGGGCCCTTACGAGCAGTACTTC. The entire variable domain, with the rest obtained from reference TRBV28 and TRBJ2-7, is as follows: DVKVTQSSRYLVKRTGEKVFLECVQDMDHENMFWYRQDPGLGLRLIYFSYDVKMKEKGDIPEGYSVSREKKERFSLILESASTNQTSMYLCASSLGGPYEQYFGPGTRLTVT.

CDR3 sequence (DNA): TGCGCCAGCAGCCCACAGGGGCCTCCCTACGAGCAGTACTTC. Translated, it gives CASSPQGPPYEQYF. J is TRBJ2-7 and V is TRBV5-1; TRBD1 matches at 7 bases. Germline V gene lookup returns CDR1 SGHRS and CDR2 YFSETQ. This CDR3 is 14 amino acids long. V was pared by 4 bases and J by 2 bases, with 6 bases of the junction left unmatched.

CDR3 coding DNA: TGTGCCAGCAGTCCCGGGACTAGCGGGGGGAGTGAGCAGTTCTTC. It is translated as CASSPGTSGGSEQFF. The chain has TRBV2 and TRBJ2-1, with 15 nucleotides matching TRBD2. Germline values: CDR1 SNHLY, CDR2 FYNNEI. The CDR3 is 15 residues long. J lost 9 bases, V lost 5 bases, and 5 bases had no gene match.

The V and J genes are TRBV15 and TRBJ1-2, with D uncertain. The germline V gene encodes CDR1 LNHNV and CDR2 YYDKDF (reference sequence). CDR3 size: 13 residues. V lost 3 bases and J 4 bases, leaving 9 bases between the germline ends. The CDR3 loop is CATSRDGLYGYTF. The CDR3 bases are TGTGCCACCAGCAGGGACGGACTCTATGGCTACACCTTC.

V gene TRBV28 combines with J gene TRBJ1-4, with D tentatively TRBD1 (5 bases). CDR1 and CDR2 (germline): MDHEN, SYDVKM. CDR3 length: 14 residues. V was clipped by 2 bases and J by 8 bases, with 12 bases between them. CDR3 coding DNA: TGTGCCAGCAGTTTACAGGGATTTCGGGAAAAACTGTTTTTT. Amino acid sequence: CASSLQGFREKLFF.

The chain links TRBV4-2 to TRBJ2-7; 9 bases line up with TRBD2. Trimming cost V 0 bases and J 4 bases; bases outside gene matches: 7. The CDR3 covers 16 residues. The germline V gene encodes CDR1 LGHNA and CDR2 YNFKEQ. This chain's CDR3 is CASSQEAESGRYEQYF. CDR3 coding DNA: TGTGCCAGCAGCCAAGAGGCGGAAAGCGGGAGGTACGAGCAGTACTTC.

This chain uses TRBV23-1 with TRBJ2-4; TRBD1 is a possible D gene (6 bases). TRBV23-1 is given ORF status, its function remaining uncertain. Trimming cost V 1 base and J 1 base, with 11 bases left between them. CDR3 length: 16 amino acids. CDR3 region: CASSQLARGAKNIQYF. The CDR3 region has the DNA TGCGCCAGCAGTCAATTGGCCAGGGGTGCCAAAAACATTCAGTACTTC.

This chain links TRBV7-2 with TRBJ1-2; no firm D call. The CDR3 has 14 residues. Trimming pared 0 bases from V and 7 bases from J, leaving 12 bases between. Per germline, CDR1 SGHTA and CDR2 FQGNSA. This CDR3 is CASSLAHGGAGYTF. CDR3 coding DNA: TGTGCCAGCAGCTTAGCGCACGGAGGCGCTGGCTACACCTTC.

The CDR3 reads CASTLGGARNQPQHF. CDR3 DNA sequence: TGTGCCAGCACCTTGGGCGGGGCTCGGAATCAGCCCCAGCATTTT. V usage is TRBV6-2 or TRBV6-3 and J usage is TRBJ1-5; D might be TRBD1 (5 bases). Germline CDR1 is MNHEY and CDR2 is SVGEGT. V lost 7 bases and J lost 4, with 17 bases in between. The CDR3 spans 15 residues.

In its sample, this clonotype was seen a few times. The rearrangement uses TRBV2 and TRBJ2-7; D is unresolved. In germline, CDR1 is SNHLY, CDR2 FYNNEI. CDR3 length: 10 residues. Trimming pared 5 bases from V and 3 bases from J, leaving 2 bases between. The CDR3 region is CASSIYEQYF. DNA of the CDR3: TGTGCCAGCAGTATCTACGAGCAGTACTTC.

The chain recombines TRBV29-1 with TRBJ2-7; D is perhaps TRBD2 (6 bases). Trimming left V 0 bases short and J 5 bases short, with 17 bases between. This CDR3 has 15 amino acids. Germline loops: CDR1 SQVTM, CDR2 ANQGSEA. CDR3 nucleotides: TGCAGCGTTGAAGAGGGCAGGAGGGGCTTAAACGAGCAGTACTTC. It is translated as CSVEEGRRGLNEQYF.

V is TRBV5-1 and J is TRBJ2-7; D tentatively reads TRBD1 or TRBD2 (5 bases each). Germline V lookup: CDR1 SGHRS, CDR2 YFSETQ. V lost 4 bases and J lost 7, with 21 bases in between. This CDR3 is built from 15 residues. This CDR3 reads CASSPNPGPREEQYF. The CDR3 DNA follows: TGCGCCAGCAGCCCCAACCCGGGACCTCGAGAAGAGCAGTACTTC.

V usage is TRBV11-2 and J usage is TRBJ2-4; D may be TRBD2 (6 bases). CDR3 length: 14 amino acids. V shed 5 bases and J shed 6 bases, with 14 bases lying between them. Germline V lookup: CDR1 SGHAT, CDR2 FQNNGV. In DNA, the CDR3 is TGTGCCAGCAGCCCAAGGCGAGCGGGAAACATTCAGTACTTC. Translation: CASSPRRAGNIQYF. Drawing the rest from reference TRBV11-2 and TRBJ2-4, the complete variable domain is EAGVAQSPRYKIIEKRQSVAFWCNPISGHATLYWYQQILGQGPKLLIQFQNNGVVDDSQLPKDRFSAERLKGVDSTLKIQPAKLEDSAVYLCASSPRRAGNIQYFGAGTRLSVL.

The chain joins TRBV11-1 to TRBJ2-7; the D gene is possibly TRBD2 (6 bases). Germline loops: CDR1 SGHAT, CDR2 FQDESV (reference sequence). The V and J ends lost 3 bases and 3 bases respectively, with 9 bases between them. CDR3 length: 13 residues. DNA for the CDR3: TGTGCCAGCAGCTTCGGGACTTTCTACGAGCAGTACTTC. This gives the protein CASSFGTFYEQYF.

This clonotype was recorded once. The chain links TRBV24-1 to TRBJ2-7, with D tentatively TRBD1 (6 bases). The CDR3 contains 17 residues. Germline CDR1 reads KGHDR; CDR2 reads SFDVKD. V lost 2 bases to trimming and J lost 3 bases, with 19 bases between them. The CDR3 DNA reads as TGTGCCACCAGTGATTCTCAGGGGAGAACAGGACGCTACGAGCAGTACTTC. It encodes CATSDSQGRTGRYEQYF.

This clonotype was observed a single time. This chain connects TRBV6-6 to TRBJ2-1, with TRBD2 matching 10 bases. CDR3 length: 15 amino acids. The ends lost 5 bases at V and 5 bases at J; junction bases unmatched: 6. Germline assignment: CDR1 MNHNY and CDR2 SVGAGI (reference sequence). This CDR3 is CASSPQGLADNEQFF. The CDR3 region has the DNA TGTGCCAGCAGTCCTCAAGGACTAGCGGACAATGAGCAGTTCTTC.

This chain connects TRBV30 to TRBJ2-7; 12 bases align to TRBD1. Unmatched junction bases numbered 7, after V lost 3 bases and J lost 7 bases. The length of the CDR3 is 14 residues. Germline V gene data show CDR1 as GTSNPN and CDR2 as SVGIG (reference sequence). CDR3 DNA: TGTGCCTGGAGCCGGGGACAGGGGGCAGGTGAGCAGTACTTC. This gives the protein CAWSRGQGAGEQYF. The full variable domain, with the rest looked up from reference TRBV30 and TRBJ2-7, is SQTIHQWPATLVQPVGSPLSLECTVEGTSNPNLYWYRQAAGRGLQLLFYSVGIGQISSEVPQNLSASRPQDRQFILSSKKLLLSDSGFYLCAWSRGQGAGEQYFGPGTRLTVT.

The gene calls are TRBV5-1 and TRBJ1-1; 8 positions match TRBD1. CDR3 length: 16 amino acids. V gave up 1 base and J gave up 3 bases; unmatched junction bases: 8. CDR1 is SGHRS and CDR2 is YFSETQ in the germline V gene. DNA of the CDR3: TGCGCCAGCAGCTTGCGGTGGCAGGGGGCAGACACTGAAGCTTTCTTT. This codes for CASSLRWQGADTEAFF. Full variable domain (remainder filled in from reference TRBV5-1 and TRBJ1-1): KAGVTQTPRYLIKTRGQQVTLSCSPISGHRSVSWYQQTPGQGLQFLFEYFSETQRNKGNFPGRFSGRQFSNSRSEMNVSTLELGDSALYLCASSLRWQGADTEAFFGQGTRLTVV.

Here the CDR3 reads CASKRTRGTGELFF. For the CDR3, the DNA is TGTGCCAGTAAAAGGACTAGGGGCACCGGGGAGCTGTTTTTT. The chain employs TRBV19 and TRBJ2-2; TRBD2 matches 7 bases. Germline CDR1 is LNHDA and CDR2 is SQIVND (reference sequence). After removal of 7 bases from V and 4 bases from J, the junction contained 6 bases not matched to a gene. The CDR3 is made up of 14 amino acids.

This rearrangement joins TRBV5-1 to TRBJ2-5; TRBD1 matches at 10 bases. The CDR3 is 14 residues long. J lost 4 bases, V lost 7 bases, and 7 bases had no gene match. Germline V gene sequence: CDR1 SGHRS, CDR2 YFSETQ. For the CDR3, the DNA is TGCGCCAGCCGTTTCGGGACAGGGGCAGAGACCCAGTACTTC. This gives the protein CASRFGTGAETQYF.

The chain combines TRBV28 with TRBJ2-5, with TRBD1 identical over 9 bases. This CDR3 comprises 14 residues. After removal of 2 bases from V and 4 bases from J, the junction contained 2 bases not matched to a gene. Looked up from germline, CDR1 is MDHEN and CDR2 is SYDVKM. Here the CDR3 DNA reads TGTGCCAGCAGTTTAGGACAGGGGCGAGAGACCCAGTACTTC. Translating gives CASSLGQGRETQYF.

V is TRBV12-3 or TRBV12-4 and J is TRBJ1-5; 7 nucleotides align to TRBD1. The length of the CDR3 is 14 residues. The J segment lost 3 bases and the V segment lost 7 bases, leaving 6 bases of the junction unmatched. CDR3 DNA sequence: TGTGCCAGCACCCTAGGGGGCACCAATCAGCCCCAGCATTTT. Translating gives CASTLGGTNQPQHF.